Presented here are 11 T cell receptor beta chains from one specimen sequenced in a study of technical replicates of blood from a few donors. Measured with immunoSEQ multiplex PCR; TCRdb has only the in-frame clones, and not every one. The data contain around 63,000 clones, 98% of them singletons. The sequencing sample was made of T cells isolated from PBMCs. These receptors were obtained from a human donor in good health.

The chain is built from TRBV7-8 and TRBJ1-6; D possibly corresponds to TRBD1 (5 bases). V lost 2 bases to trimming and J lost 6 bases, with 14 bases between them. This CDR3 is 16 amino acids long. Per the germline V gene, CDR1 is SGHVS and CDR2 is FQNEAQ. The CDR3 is CASSLMGEDSNSPLHF. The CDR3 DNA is TGTGCCAGCAGCTTAATGGGGGAGGACTCTAATTCACCCCTCCACTTT.

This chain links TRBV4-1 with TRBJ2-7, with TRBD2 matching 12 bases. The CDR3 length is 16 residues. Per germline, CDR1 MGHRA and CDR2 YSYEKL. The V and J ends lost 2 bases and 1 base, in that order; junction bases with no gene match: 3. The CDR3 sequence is CASSQLAGGPSYEQYF. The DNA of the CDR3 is TGCGCCAGCAGCCAACTAGCGGGAGGGCCGTCCTACGAGCAGTACTTC.

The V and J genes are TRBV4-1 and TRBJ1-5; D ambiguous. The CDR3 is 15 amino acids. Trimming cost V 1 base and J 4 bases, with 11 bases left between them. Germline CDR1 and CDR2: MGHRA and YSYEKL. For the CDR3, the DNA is TGCGCCAGCAGCCAAGCTCAGGTCCTAAATCAGCCCCAGCATTTT. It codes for CASSQAQVLNQPQHF.

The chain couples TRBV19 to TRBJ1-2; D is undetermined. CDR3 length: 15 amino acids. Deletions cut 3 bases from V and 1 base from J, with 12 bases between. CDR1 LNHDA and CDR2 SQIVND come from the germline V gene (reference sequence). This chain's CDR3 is CASSIGLTINYGYTF. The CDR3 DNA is TGTGCCAGTAGTATCGGACTGACGATTAACTATGGCTACACCTTC.

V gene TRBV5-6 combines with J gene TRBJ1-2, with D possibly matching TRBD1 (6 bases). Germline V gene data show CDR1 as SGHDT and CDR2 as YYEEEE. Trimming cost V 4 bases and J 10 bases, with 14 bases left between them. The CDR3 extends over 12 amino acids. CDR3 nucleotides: TGTGCCAGCAGCCTGGAGGGGGGGTACTACACCTTC. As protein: CASSLEGGYYTF.

The CDR3 bases are TGTGCCAGCAGCGGGGAGTGGTATAATCAGCCCCAGCATTTT. It codes for CASSGEWYNQPQHF. This chain links TRBV18 with TRBJ1-5, with D unclear. Germline CDR1 and CDR2: KGHSH and LQKENI. This CDR3 spans 14 amino acids. The V and J ends lost 8 bases and 4 bases respectively, with 15 bases between them.

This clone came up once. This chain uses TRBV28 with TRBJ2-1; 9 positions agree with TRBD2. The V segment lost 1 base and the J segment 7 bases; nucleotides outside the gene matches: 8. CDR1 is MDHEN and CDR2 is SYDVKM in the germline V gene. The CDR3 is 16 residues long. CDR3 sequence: CASSLSTAGGVNEQFF. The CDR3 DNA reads TGTGCCAGCAGTTTATCGACAGCGGGAGGTGTAAATGAGCAGTTCTTC.

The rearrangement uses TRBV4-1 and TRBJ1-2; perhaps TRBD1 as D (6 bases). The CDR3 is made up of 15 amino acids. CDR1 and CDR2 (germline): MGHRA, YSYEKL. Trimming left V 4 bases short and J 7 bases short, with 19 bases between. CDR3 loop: CASSPGPGQPPGYTF. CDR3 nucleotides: TGCGCCAGCAGCCCGGGGCCTGGACAGCCTCCTGGCTACACCTTC.

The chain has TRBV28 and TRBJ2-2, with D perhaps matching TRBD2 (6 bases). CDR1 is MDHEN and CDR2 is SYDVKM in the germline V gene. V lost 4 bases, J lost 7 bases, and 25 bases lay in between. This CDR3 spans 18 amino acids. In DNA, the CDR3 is TGTGCCAGCAGTTCTTGGCGCGGGGAGACTAACCTCGGCGGGGAGCTGTTTTTT. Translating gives CASSSWRGETNLGGELFF.

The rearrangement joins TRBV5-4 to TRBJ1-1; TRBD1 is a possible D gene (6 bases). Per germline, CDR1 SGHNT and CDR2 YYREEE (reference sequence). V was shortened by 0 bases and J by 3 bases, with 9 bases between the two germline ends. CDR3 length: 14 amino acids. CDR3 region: CASSLAGADTEAFF. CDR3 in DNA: TGTGCCAGCAGCTTGGCAGGGGCCGACACTGAAGCTTTCTTT. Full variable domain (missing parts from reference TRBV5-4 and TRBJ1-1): ETGVTQSPTHLIKTRGQQVTLRCSSQSGHNTVSWYQQALGQGPQFIFQYYREEENGRGNFPPRFSGLQFPNYSSELNVNALELDDSALYLCASSLAGADTEAFFGQGTRLTVV.

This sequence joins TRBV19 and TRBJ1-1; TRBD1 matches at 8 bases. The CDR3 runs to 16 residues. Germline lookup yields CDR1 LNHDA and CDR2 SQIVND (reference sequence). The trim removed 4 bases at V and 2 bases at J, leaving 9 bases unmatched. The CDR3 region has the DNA TGTGCCAGTAGTACTGGACAGGGTAGAGGAAACACTGAAGCTTTCTTT. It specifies CASSTGQGRGNTEAFF.